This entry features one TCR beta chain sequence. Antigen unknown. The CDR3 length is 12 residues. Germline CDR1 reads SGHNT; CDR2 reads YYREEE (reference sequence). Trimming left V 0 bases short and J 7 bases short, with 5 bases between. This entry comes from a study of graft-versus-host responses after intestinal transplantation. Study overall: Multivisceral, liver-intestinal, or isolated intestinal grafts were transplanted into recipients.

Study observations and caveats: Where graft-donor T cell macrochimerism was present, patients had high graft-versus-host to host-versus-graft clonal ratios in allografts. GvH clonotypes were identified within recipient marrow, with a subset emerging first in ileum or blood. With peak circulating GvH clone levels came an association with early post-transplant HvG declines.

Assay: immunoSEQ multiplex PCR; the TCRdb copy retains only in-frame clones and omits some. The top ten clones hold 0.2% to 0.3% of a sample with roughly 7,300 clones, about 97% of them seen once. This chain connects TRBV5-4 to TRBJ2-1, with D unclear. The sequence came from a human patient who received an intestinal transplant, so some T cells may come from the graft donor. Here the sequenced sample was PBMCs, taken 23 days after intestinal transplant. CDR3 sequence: CASSLGGNEQFF. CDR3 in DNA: TGTGCCAGCAGCTTGGGGGGAAATGAGCAGTTCTTC.